The clone carrying this TCR beta chain turned up a few times. Trimming stripped 3 bases from V and 4 bases from J, with 7 bases between. CDR1 is MNHEY and CDR2 is SMNVEV in the germline V gene (reference sequence). The CDR3 spans 13 residues. The sample originates from a study of blood T cell repertoires in COVID-19. The overall study: Sample material is recorded as cDNA or gDNA derived from T cells, B-cell-depleted T cells, or PBMCs.

Sequencing used immunoSEQ multiplex PCR; TCRdb keeps in-frame clones, though not all of them. Counted here are about 62,000 clones, 65% to 80% occurring once; the ten biggest clones make up 20%. J is TRBJ1-3 and V is TRBV27; no clear D gene. Sequencing input: peripheral blood. This clonotype was obtained from a woman older than 75 with active or convalescent COVID-19. CDR3 loop: CASSLVLGNTIYF. In DNA form, the CDR3 reads TGTGCCAGCAGTTTGGTCCTAGGAAACACCATATATTTT.